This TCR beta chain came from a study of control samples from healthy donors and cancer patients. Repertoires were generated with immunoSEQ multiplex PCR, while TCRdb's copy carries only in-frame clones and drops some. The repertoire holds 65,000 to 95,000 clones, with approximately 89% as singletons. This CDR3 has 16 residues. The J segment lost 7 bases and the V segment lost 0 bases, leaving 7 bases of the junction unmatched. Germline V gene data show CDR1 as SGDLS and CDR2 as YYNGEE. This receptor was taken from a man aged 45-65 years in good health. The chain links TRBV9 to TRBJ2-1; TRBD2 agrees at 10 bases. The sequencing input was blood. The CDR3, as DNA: TGTGCCAGCAGCGTAGTAGGAGCGGGGGGGCGGAATGAGCAGTTCTTC. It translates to CASSVVGAGGRNEQFF.